Presented here are 28 T cell receptor beta chains from one specimen sequenced in a study of human T cells and chemical hapten exposure. Using its own MiXCR run on the RACE reads, TCRdb lists one record per CDR3 protein. The data contain 300,000 to 450,000 distinct CDR3 sequences, 4.5% to 5.5% of them singletons. Time point meaning: pre-sensitization, week 0. Sample treatment: therapeutic diphenylcyclopropenone sensitization with weekly scalp DPC. The sample consisted of whole blood, taken in connection with sensitization to the hapten diphenylcyclopropenone (DPC). The receptors were gathered from a woman aged 50 to 60 with alopecia areata. Some clones in this sample may be carry-over from other donors' samples.

This clonotype appeared many times. The gene calls are TRBV6-5 and TRBJ2-7; 7 nucleotides agree with TRBD1. Per the germline V gene, CDR1 is MNHEY and CDR2 is SVGAGI. The CDR3 sequence is 15 residues long. The V segment lost 4 bases and the J segment 4 bases; nucleotides outside the gene matches: 10. CDR3 in DNA: TGTGCCAGCAGTTCCAGAGGGACAGCTACGTACGAGCAGTACTTC. Translating gives CASSSRGTATYEQYF.

This clonotype was observed a handful of times. J is TRBJ2-7 and V is TRBV6-5, with 8 positions matching TRBD1. The CDR3 extends over 16 amino acids. V lost 7 bases to trimming and J lost 0 bases; unmatched junction nucleotides: 11. Germline V gene lookup returns CDR1 MNHEY and CDR2 SVGAGI. The CDR3, as DNA: TGTGCCAGCACTACACGCCGGACAGGGACCTCCTACGAGCAGTACTTC. Its protein product is CASTTRRTGTSYEQYF.

This clonotype was recorded a few times. The rearrangement uses TRBV12-3 or TRBV12-4 and TRBJ2-2; D is possibly TRBD1 (7 bases). CDR3 length: 14 residues. V gave up 7 bases and J gave up 5 bases, with 14 bases separating them. CDR3 amino acids: CASNYRGGTGELFF. The CDR3 DNA reads as TGTGCCAGCAACTACAGGGGAGGTACCGGGGAGCTGTTTTTT.

This clonotype has a handful of counts. V usage is TRBV20-1 and J usage is TRBJ2-7; perhaps TRBD1 as D (5 bases). CDR3 size: 13 residues. Trimming shortened V by 1 base and J by 2 bases, and 9 bases separated the two germline ends. The germline V gene encodes CDR1 DFQATT and CDR2 SNEGSKA (reference sequence). DNA for the CDR3: TGCAGTGCTAGAGCCAGGGATACCTACGAGCAGTACTTC. Its protein product is CSARARDTYEQYF.

The table lists this clonotype with many counts. The chain combines TRBV6-2 or TRBV6-3 with TRBJ2-3, with D possibly TRBD2 on 7 matching bases. This CDR3 spans 15 amino acids. V lost 5 bases and J lost 3, with 15 bases in between. From germline, CDR1 is MNHEY and CDR2 SVGEGT. The CDR3 reads CASSHRAGATDTQYF. The CDR3 region has the DNA TGTGCCAGCAGTCACAGGGCGGGAGCTACAGATACGCAGTATTTT.

This clonotype was observed at least ten times. CDR3: CASSSSQALGNQPQHF. Here the CDR3 DNA reads TGTGCCAGCAGCTCATCTCAAGCTCTAGGCAATCAGCCCCAGCATTTT. The rearrangement joins TRBV5-5 to TRBJ1-5; D is ambiguous. Germline CDR1 is SGHKS and CDR2 is YYEKEE (reference sequence). Trimming left V 3 bases short and J 2 bases short, with 15 bases between. The CDR3 runs to 16 residues.

This clonotype was counted ten times or more. In DNA, the CDR3 is TGTGCCAGCACCCGGGACCACTACGAGCAGTACTTC. It translates to CASTRDHYEQYF. V and J are TRBV7-2 and TRBJ2-7, with D perhaps matching TRBD1 or TRBD2 (5 bases each). The CDR3 is 12 residues long. Trimming cost V 7 bases and J 3 bases, with 10 bases left between them. Looked up from germline, CDR1 is SGHTA and CDR2 is FQGNSA.

Here the CDR3 reads CASSKNGQGGEAFF. CDR3 sequence (DNA): TGTGCCAGCAGCAAAAACGGACAGGGGGGAGAAGCTTTCTTT. The V gene is TRBV6-2 or TRBV6-3, the J gene TRBJ1-1, with TRBD1 matching 10 bases. The CDR3 runs 14 residues. Trimming at V came to 6 bases and at J to 8 bases, leaving 9 bases not matched to a gene. CDR1 and CDR2 (germline): MNHEY, SVGEGT.

This clonotype has only a few counts. V and J are TRBV10-2 and TRBJ1-1; no clear D gene. The V gene lost 4 bases and the J gene lost 4 bases, with 7 bases spanning the gap. Germline loops: CDR1 WSHSY, CDR2 SAAADI. This CDR3 spans 12 amino acids. CDR3 sequence reads: CASSGKGTEAFF. CDR3 sequence (DNA): TGCGCCAGCAGTGGAAAGGGCACTGAAGCTTTCTTT.

This clonotype was seen at least ten times. This sequence joins TRBV10-3 and TRBJ2-2; D perhaps matches TRBD1 (5 bases). This CDR3 has 16 residues. Per germline, CDR1 ENHRY and CDR2 SYGVKD. Trimming cost V 4 bases and J 2 bases, with 14 bases left between them. The CDR3 sequence: CAISGATGTNTGELFF. The CDR3 DNA sequence: TGTGCCATCAGTGGAGCAACAGGCACCAACACCGGGGAGCTGTTTTTT.

In this sample, this clonotype turned up many times. The J gene is TRBJ2-1, the V gene TRBV5-1; the match to TRBD1 covers 12 bases. This CDR3 is built from 15 residues. V trimming: 7 bases; J trimming: 7 bases; junction bases outside the gene matches: 9. Looked up from germline, CDR1 is SGHRS and CDR2 is YFSETQ. CDR3 amino acids: CASEGQGAGWNEQFF. CDR3 DNA: TGCGCCAGCGAGGGACAGGGGGCAGGATGGAATGAGCAGTTCTTC.

This chain links TRBV5-1 with TRBJ2-1; 11 nucleotides agree with TRBD1. V gave up 4 bases and J gave up 9 bases; unmatched junction bases: 6. Germline CDR1 and CDR2: SGHRS and YFSETQ. The CDR3 extends over 14 amino acids. CDR3 loop: CASSKGQGVGEQFF. In DNA form, the CDR3 reads TGCGCCAGCAGCAAGGGACAGGGGGTCGGTGAGCAGTTCTTC.

This clonotype has ten or more counts. Here the CDR3 reads CASSLERPQNTEAFF. The CDR3, as DNA: TGTGCCAGCAGCTTAGAGCGGCCCCAGAACACTGAAGCTTTCTTT. The rearrangement links TRBV11-2 to TRBJ1-1; D gene ambiguous. The V gene's germline CDR1 is SGHAT and CDR2 FQNNGV. Trimming left V 0 bases short and J 1 base short, with 9 bases between. The CDR3 is 15 residues long.

This clonotype came up many times. This chain joins TRBV27 and TRBJ2-1; 14 bases line up with TRBD2. V was pared by 6 bases and J by 3 bases, with 10 bases of the junction left unmatched. This CDR3 has 18 residues. Looked up from germline, CDR1 is MNHEY and CDR2 is SMNVEV (reference sequence). CDR3 DNA: TGTGCCAGCAGGACCGGGACTAGCGGGAGTCTCCTCTACAATGAGCAGTTCTTC. Amino acid sequence: CASRTGTSGSLLYNEQFF.

This clonotype was seen at least ten times. V usage is TRBV5-1 and J usage is TRBJ2-1; 10 bases are shared with TRBD1. The CDR3 has 16 amino acids. Germline-derived CDR1 and CDR2 are SGHRS and YFSETQ. Losses at the gene ends were 0 bases for V and 8 bases for J; bases not matched to a gene: 8. The CDR3 spells CASSLGQGAFSDEQFF. CDR3 sequence (DNA): TGCGCCAGCAGCTTGGGACAGGGGGCTTTTTCGGATGAGCAGTTCTTC. The complete variable domain, with remaining parts taken from reference TRBV5-1 and TRBJ2-1, reads KAGVTQTPRYLIKTRGQQVTLSCSPISGHRSVSWYQQTPGQGLQFLFEYFSETQRNKGNFPGRFSGRQFSNSRSEMNVSTLELGDSALYLCASSLGQGAFSDEQFFGPGTRLTVL.

This clonotype showed up just a few times. The chain combines TRBV5-6 with TRBJ1-5; TRBD1 matches 8 bases. The CDR3 sequence is 15 residues long. The germline CDR1 and CDR2 sequences are SGHDT and YYEEEE. V trimming: 1 base; J trimming: 6 bases; junction bases outside the gene matches: 6. The DNA of the CDR3 is TGTGCCAGCAGCTTGTCCGGCAGGGGGCCTCAGCCCCAGCATTTT. Residues: CASSLSGRGPQPQHF.

This clonotype was seen repeatedly, ten times or more. The CDR3 spells CASSEQTVDAFF. The CDR3 bases are TGTGCCAGCAGTGAGCAGACAGTAGACGCTTTCTTT. This chain links TRBV6-1 with TRBJ1-1; maybe TRBD1 (5 bases). Germline V lookup: CDR1 MNHNS, CDR2 SASEGT. Trimming stripped 3 bases from V and 11 bases from J, with 13 bases between. The CDR3 is 12 residues long.

There are a few counts of this clonotype. V and J are TRBV7-9 and TRBJ2-6, with no clear D. This CDR3 spans 15 amino acids. Trimming left V 7 bases short and J 0 bases short, with 10 bases between. Germline CDR1 and CDR2: SEHNR and FQNEAQ (reference sequence). The CDR3 loop is CASTSSGSGANVLTF. CDR3 nucleotide sequence: TGTGCCAGCACCTCTTCAGGCTCTGGGGCCAACGTCCTGACTTTC.

This clonotype showed up many times. V and J are TRBV29-1 and TRBJ1-2, with D uncertain. V lost 0 bases to trimming and J lost 10 bases, with 6 bases between them. The CDR3 loop spans 10 amino acids. The V gene's germline CDR1 is SQVTM and CDR2 ANQGSEA. The CDR3 DNA reads TGCAGCGTTGAAGATATCAACTACACCTTC. This codes for CSVEDINYTF.

J is TRBJ2-5 and V is TRBV19; no reliable D call. Germline CDR1 reads LNHDA; CDR2 reads SQIVND (reference sequence). V lost 5 bases, J lost 4 bases, and 11 bases lay in between. This CDR3 is built from 13 residues. CDR3 sequence reads: CASSLPVGETQYF. As DNA, the CDR3 is TGTGCCAGTAGTTTGCCCGTCGGAGAGACCCAGTACTTC.

This clonotype was counted ten times or more. This chain connects TRBV5-6 to TRBJ2-3; D unresolved. V shed 7 bases and J shed 0 bases, with 6 bases lying between them. The CDR3 contains 12 residues. Germline V gives CDR1 SGHDT, CDR2 YYEEEE. The CDR3 nucleotides read TGTGCCAGCGTCCCTAGCACAGATACGCAGTATTTT. Translation: CASVPSTDTQYF.

There are a few counts of this clonotype. V usage is TRBV20-1 and J usage is TRBJ1-1; D gene uncertain. V was clipped by 4 bases and J by 1 base, with 16 bases between them. CDR1 and CDR2 (germline): DFQATT, SNEGSKA (reference sequence). This CDR3 comprises 15 residues. DNA of the CDR3: TGCAGTGCTAAAAGTACCGGGATTCAGAACACTGAAGCTTTCTTT. Its translation: CSAKSTGIQNTEAFF.

This clonotype was counted ten times or more. The V call is TRBV28, the J call TRBJ1-5; D uncertain. V dropped 3 bases and J dropped 2 bases, with 11 bases sitting between them. This CDR3 has 15 residues. Germline V gives CDR1 MDHEN, CDR2 SYDVKM. The CDR3 here is CASSFPTEGNQPQHF. The CDR3 coding sequence is TGTGCCAGCAGTTTTCCCACGGAGGGCAATCAGCCCCAGCATTTT.

This clonotype has ten or more counts. The genes are TRBV9 and TRBJ2-7; D is unclear. The CDR3 spans 15 residues. CDR1 SGDLS and CDR2 YYNGEE come from the germline V gene. V was shortened by 0 bases and J by 0 bases, with 10 bases between the two germline ends. The CDR3 here is CASSVAASSSYEQYF. Written as DNA, the CDR3 is TGTGCCAGCAGCGTAGCGGCTTCGAGCTCCTACGAGCAGTACTTC.

This clonotype was counted many times. V gene TRBV20-1 combines with J gene TRBJ2-5; 15 nucleotides match TRBD2. The germline V gene has CDR1 DFQATT and CDR2 SNEGSKA (reference sequence). The CDR3 has 16 amino acids. Germline trimming cut 5 bases from V and 3 bases from J; bases unmatched to any gene: 7. The CDR3 here is CSAGLAGGPLEETQYF. In nucleotides, the CDR3 is TGCAGTGCTGGACTAGCGGGAGGGCCGTTAGAAGAGACCCAGTACTTC.

The CDR3 reads CASSRSGARETQYF. DNA for the CDR3: TGTGCCAGCAGTCGATCGGGGGCCAGGGAGACCCAGTACTTC. The gene calls are TRBV27 and TRBJ2-5; perhaps D is TRBD1 or TRBD2 (6 bases each). The V end was cut by 5 bases, the J end by 5 bases, with 15 bases between. This CDR3 has 14 residues. Looked up from germline, CDR1 is MNHEY and CDR2 is SMNVEV (reference sequence).

This clonotype was found many times. The chain carries TRBV6-6 and TRBJ1-1; D call uncertain. Germline-derived CDR1 and CDR2 are MNHNY and SVGAGI (reference sequence). The CDR3 runs 15 residues. Trimming pared 2 bases from V and 2 bases from J, leaving 12 bases between. Here the CDR3 reads CASSYERDFNTEAFF. The CDR3 DNA reads TGTGCCAGCAGTTACGAGAGGGATTTTAACACTGAAGCTTTCTTT.

The chain carries TRBV11-2 and TRBJ1-1; 7 bases map to TRBD1. The trim removed 8 bases at V and 8 bases at J, leaving 5 bases unmatched. The germline V gene encodes CDR1 SGHAT and CDR2 FQNNGV. This CDR3 has 11 residues. The CDR3 sequence: CASGGGSEAFF. CDR3 DNA: TGTGCCAGCGGAGGGGGCTCCGAAGCTTTCTTT.